This T cell receptor beta chain was retrieved from a study of cytomegalovirus exposure and HLA in healthy donors. General study points: CMV antigen specificity was confirmed in vitro for three CMV-associated chains. CMV serostatus was the sole immune exposure data available. As a later analysis showed, a missense DCLRE1C variant was linked to trimming of TCR beta V- and J-genes. What TCR beta sequences reportedly achieved was accurate prediction of HLA-A and HLA-B alleles in most subjects.

13 Jbeta primers and 60 Vbeta primers were used for the PCR. TCRdb's table, derived via immunoSEQ multiplex PCR, lists solely in-frame clones and lacks some. Among some 140,000 clones, approximately 73% were seen once, and the ten largest hold 1.3%. Trimming removed 1 base at V and 0 bases at J, with 9 bases between. The germline V gene encodes CDR1 LNHDA and CDR2 SQIVND (reference sequence). This CDR3 contains 15 residues. Details on this clone: Its antigen is as yet unknown.

This clonotype was obtained from a woman aged 40 to 55 in good health and CMV-seronegative. The chain employs TRBV19 and TRBJ2-5; D is possibly TRBD1 (6 bases). The material sequenced was PBMCs. The CDR3: CASSIGTGYQETQYF. In DNA form, the CDR3 reads TGTGCCAGTAGTATAGGCACAGGGTACCAAGAGACCCAGTACTTC.